The 25 T cell receptor beta chains below all came from one sample that was sequenced in a study of cytomegalovirus exposure and HLA in healthy donors. Amplification used 60 Vbeta primers and 13 Jbeta primers. Repertoires were generated with immunoSEQ multiplex PCR, while TCRdb's copy carries only in-frame clones and drops some. The sample lists about 200,000 clones, around 73% occurring once. Material for sequencing was PBMCs. The receptors come from a male donor in good health and CMV-seronegative.

The chain employs TRBV5-1 and TRBJ1-1, with D possibly matching TRBD1 (5 bases). The V gene's germline CDR1 is SGHRS and CDR2 YFSETQ. Trimming cost V 1 base and J 1 base, with 8 bases left between them. This CDR3 spans 14 amino acids. CDR3 sequence (DNA): TGCGCCAGCAGCTTGATCGGGGGGAACACTGAAGCTTTCTTT. The encoded protein is CASSLIGGNTEAFF.

The genes are TRBV2 and TRBJ1-6; D is unclear. The germline gives CDR1 SNHLY, CDR2 FYNNEI. Between the trimmed V and J ends, which lost 2 bases and 10 bases, there was a span of 9 bases. The CDR3 spans 13 residues. The CDR3: CASSELRQSPLHF. The CDR3 DNA sequence: TGTGCCAGCAGTGAATTGAGGCAATCACCCCTCCACTTT. Drawing the rest from reference TRBV2 and TRBJ1-6, the complete variable domain is EPEVTQTPSHQVTQMGQEVILRCVPISNHLYFYWYRQILGQKVEFLVSFYNNEISEKSEIFDDQFSVERPDGSNFTLKIRSTKLEDSAMYFCASSELRQSPLHFGNGTRLTVT.

The CDR3 region has the DNA TGTGCCAGCAGCATCCGGGACAGGGATGGCGAGCAGTACTTC. As protein: CASSIRDRDGEQYF. The rearrangement joins TRBV9 to TRBJ2-7; 9 bases are a match to TRBD1. V lost 4 bases to trimming and J lost 6 bases; unmatched junction nucleotides: 8. CDR3 length equals 14 residues. The germline V gene encodes CDR1 SGDLS and CDR2 YYNGEE.

This clone was seen a handful of times. The rearrangement links TRBV5-1 to TRBJ2-5, with D uncertain. Looked up from germline, CDR1 is SGHRS and CDR2 is YFSETQ. The CDR3 spans 13 residues. V lost 1 base and J 1 base, leaving 5 bases between the germline ends. Here the CDR3 DNA reads TGCGCCAGCAGCTTGAACAGCCAAGAGACCCAGTACTTC. It codes for CASSLNSQETQYF.

A few counts support this clone. The V gene is TRBV9, the J gene TRBJ1-4; 11 nucleotides agree with TRBD1. CDR3 length: 13 amino acids. The V gene end was trimmed by 5 bases and the J gene end by 6 bases; junction bases not matched to a gene: 0. The germline V gene has CDR1 SGDLS and CDR2 YYNGEE. CDR3 DNA sequence: TGTGCCAGCAGGGGACAGGGGGATGAAAAACTGTTTTTT. Its translation: CASRGQGDEKLFF.

The rearrangement links TRBV2 to TRBJ1-6; 7 positions match TRBD1. Trimming at V came to 6 bases and at J to 6 bases, leaving 14 bases not matched to a gene. This CDR3 region has 17 residues. The V gene's germline CDR1 is SNHLY and CDR2 FYNNEI. CDR3 bases: TGTGCCAGCAGGGGAAGCCTACTGACAGGGAGTAATTCACCCCTCCACTTT. Its translation: CASRGSLLTGSNSPLHF.

This chain connects TRBV9 to TRBJ1-3, with TRBD1 as a possible D gene (5 bases). Between the trimmed V and J ends, which lost 2 bases and 1 base, there was a span of 10 bases. Germline V gene data show CDR1 as SGDLS and CDR2 as YYNGEE. This CDR3 comprises 15 residues. In DNA form, the CDR3 reads TGTGCCAGCAGCGTCCAGCCAGGGTCTGGAAACACCATATATTTT. This encodes CASSVQPGSGNTIYF.

J is TRBJ2-5 and V is TRBV7-2; D call uncertain. CDR1 and CDR2 from the germline V gene are SGHTA and FQGNSA. This CDR3 is built from 14 residues. Trimming left V 1 base short and J 0 bases short, with 6 bases between. CDR3 residues: CASSLGRNQETQYF. For the CDR3, the DNA is TGTGCCAGCAGCTTAGGGCGGAACCAAGAGACCCAGTACTTC.

There are a few counts of this clone. The V gene is TRBV5-5, the J gene TRBJ2-7; possibly TRBD2 for D (6 bases). CDR3 length: 15 amino acids. Germline V gene data show CDR1 as SGHKS and CDR2 as YYEKEE (reference sequence). Trimming stripped 6 bases from V and 4 bases from J, with 20 bases between. CDR3: CASKAVPEGWYEQYF. Written as DNA, the CDR3 is TGTGCCAGCAAGGCCGTTCCGGAGGGTTGGTACGAGCAGTACTTC.

J is TRBJ1-1 and V is TRBV9, with TRBD1 matching over 9 bases. CDR1 is SGDLS, CDR2 YYNGEE, per germline. CDR3 size: 16 residues. After removal of 1 base from V and 6 bases from J, the junction contained 10 bases not matched to a gene. CDR3 in amino acids: CASSVYTGTGYPEAFF. CDR3 in DNA: TGTGCCAGCAGCGTATATACCGGGACAGGGTACCCTGAAGCTTTCTTT. The full variable domain, in which reference TRBV9 and TRBJ1-1 provide the parts outside the CDR3, is DSGVTQTPKHLITATGQRVTLRCSPRSGDLSVYWYQQSLDQGLQFLIQYYNGEERAKGNILERFSAQQFPDLHSELNLSSLELGDSALYFCASSVYTGTGYPEAFFGQGTRLTVV.

The chain uses TRBV6-5 and TRBJ1-2, with D possibly matching TRBD1 (5 bases). The CDR3 has 13 residues. The V and J ends lost 0 bases and 7 bases respectively, with 9 bases between them. The germline V gene has CDR1 MNHEY and CDR2 SVGAGI. CDR3 in DNA: TGTGCCAGCAGTTACTCCAGGGATAGTGGCTACACCTTC. This sequence encodes CASSYSRDSGYTF.

The CDR3 nucleotides read TGCGCCAGCAGCTTGCTCCCCGGGTGGCAGTTCTTC. It yields the protein CASSLLPGWQFF. The genes are TRBV5-1 and TRBJ2-1; D unresolved. V was pared by 1 base and J by 12 bases, with 11 bases between. From germline, CDR1 is SGHRS and CDR2 YFSETQ. The CDR3 runs to 12 residues.

The J gene is TRBJ2-1, the V gene TRBV7-8; 7 bases align to TRBD1. With 4 bases clipped from V and 4 bases from J, the junction kept 10 bases outside the gene matches. In germline, CDR1 is SGHVS, CDR2 FQNEAQ. The CDR3 has 16 amino acids. The CDR3: CASSSPGTVYYNEQFF. The CDR3 region has the DNA TGTGCCAGCAGCTCCCCCGGGACAGTCTATTACAATGAGCAGTTCTTC. The variable domain in full, completed from reference TRBV7-8 and TRBJ2-1, reads GAGVSQSPRYKVAKRGQDVALRCDPISGHVSLFWYQQALGQGPEFLTYFQNEAQLDKSGLPSDRFFAERPEGSVSTLKIQRTQQEDSAVYLCASSSPGTVYYNEQFFGPGTRLTVL.

The genes are TRBV7-3 and TRBJ2-1, with 10 positions matching TRBD1. CDR1 is SGHTA and CDR2 is FQGTGA in the germline V gene. V trimming: 5 bases; J trimming: 0 bases; junction bases outside the gene matches: 13. This CDR3 spans 19 amino acids. The CDR3 DNA reads TGTGCCAGCAGCCATTTTGGACAGGGGGTGTCAAGCTCCTACAATGAGCAGTTCTTC. Translated, it gives CASSHFGQGVSSSYNEQFF.

The rearrangement joins TRBV30 to TRBJ1-2; D remains unclear. This CDR3 region has 14 residues. Germline V gene lookup returns CDR1 GTSNPN and CDR2 SVGIG (reference sequence). Trimming shortened V by 5 bases and J by 7 bases, and 20 bases separated the two germline ends. CDR3 protein: CAWGVLLGAAGYTF. The CDR3 DNA sequence: TGTGCCTGGGGGGTTCTGCTGGGAGCCGCTGGCTACACCTTC.

This clone was detected only once. The CDR3 coding sequence is TGTGCCAGCAGCCCGAGGCCATCGCAAGGCGCCTACGAGCAGTACTTC. Its protein product is CASSPRPSQGAYEQYF. This chain joins TRBV7-6 and TRBJ2-7, with D hard to call. The CDR3 runs to 16 residues. Trimming took off 5 bases at V and 2 bases at J, with 19 bases between the two ends. In germline, CDR1 is SGHVS, CDR2 FNYEAQ.

The chain links TRBV6-5 to TRBJ1-2; D perhaps matches TRBD1 (5 bases). The germline gives CDR1 MNHEY, CDR2 SVGAGI. Trimming cost V 2 bases and J 6 bases, with 19 bases left between them. CDR3 size: 16 residues. Here the CDR3 reads CASSYNVDNWGDGYTF. The CDR3 nucleotides read TGTGCCAGCAGTTACAACGTCGATAACTGGGGGGATGGCTACACCTTC.

This clone appeared a few times. The chain links TRBV5-1 to TRBJ2-1; 8 bases line up with TRBD2. Trimming removed 4 bases from V and 0 bases from J; junction bases left unmatched: 6. Germline V gene sequence: CDR1 SGHRS, CDR2 YFSETQ. The CDR3 extends over 16 amino acids. As DNA, the CDR3 is TGCGCCAGCAGCCCTTTAGCGGGAAGCTCCTACAATGAGCAGTTCTTC. Translated, it gives CASSPLAGSSYNEQFF.

The chain links TRBV28 to TRBJ2-5, with TRBD1 matching over 7 bases. Losses at the gene ends were 5 bases for V and 0 bases for J; bases not matched to a gene: 6. The CDR3 loop spans 15 amino acids. Germline V lookup: CDR1 MDHEN, CDR2 SYDVKM. For the CDR3, the DNA is TGTGCCAGCAGTGACTCGACAGGGTACCAAGAGACCCAGTACTTC. This sequence encodes CASSDSTGYQETQYF.

This clone was seen a handful of times. V usage is TRBV28 and J usage is TRBJ1-1, with 7 bases identical to TRBD1. The CDR3 totals 13 residues. Germline V gives CDR1 MDHEN, CDR2 SYDVKM. The V segment lost 6 bases and the J segment 0 bases; nucleotides outside the gene matches: 1. CDR3 in DNA: TGTGCCAGCAGAGGGACAGTGAACACTGAAGCTTTCTTT. It encodes CASRGTVNTEAFF.

As concerns this clone: The sample carries other DNA sequences with the same CDR3. This sequence joins TRBV18 and TRBJ1-1, with TRBD1 identical over 12 bases. V was clipped by 0 bases and J by 2 bases; unmatched bases: 10. Germline CDR1 and CDR2: KGHSH and LQKENI. The CDR3 consists of 19 residues. The CDR3 is CASSPPLGTGGAGNTEAFF. CDR3 nucleotides: TGTGCCAGCTCACCACCGCTAGGGACAGGGGGCGCGGGAAACACTGAAGCTTTCTTT. Supplemented by reference TRBV18 and TRBJ1-1, the full variable domain reads NAGVMQNPRHLVRRRGQEARLRCSPMKGHSHVYWYRQLPEEGLKFMVYLQKENIIDESGMPKERFSAEFPKEGPSILRIQQVVRGDSAAYFCASSPPLGTGGAGNTEAFFGQGTRLTVV.

V and J are TRBV10-3 and TRBJ2-1, with 7 bases aligning to TRBD2. V lost 4 bases, J lost 2 bases, and 14 bases stayed unmatched. The germline V gene encodes CDR1 ENHRY and CDR2 SYGVKD. There are 18 residues in the CDR3. The CDR3 is CAISGRGGLAAAYNEQFF. The CDR3 DNA follows: TGTGCCATCAGTGGGAGAGGCGGGCTAGCGGCAGCCTACAATGAGCAGTTCTTC.

As DNA, the CDR3 is TGTGCCAGCAGCGTCGGGAGCAGCTACGAGCAGTACTTC. Amino acids: CASSVGSSYEQYF. The V gene is TRBV11-2, the J gene TRBJ2-5; D may be TRBD2 (6 bases). The J call may be in error: the DNA end matches TRBJ2-7 better. The CDR3 sequence is 13 residues long. Germline V gene lookup returns CDR1 SGHAT and CDR2 FQNNGV.

This rearrangement joins TRBV5-1 to TRBJ1-1, with 8 bases that match TRBD1. Germline CDR1 is SGHRS and CDR2 is YFSETQ. The J segment lost 5 bases and the V segment lost 6 bases, leaving 6 bases of the junction unmatched. CDR3 size: 13 residues. The CDR3 loop is CASKKTGGTEAFF. In DNA, the CDR3 is TGCGCCAGCAAAAAAACAGGGGGGACTGAAGCTTTCTTT.

The rearrangement uses TRBV6-5 and TRBJ2-5, with TRBD2 matching 7 bases. Gene TRBJ2-7 matches the end of the DNA better, so the J call may be wrong. The CDR3 spans 16 residues. The germline V gene encodes CDR1 MNHEY and CDR2 SVGAGI. The CDR3 nucleotides read TGTGCCAGCAGTTCCCCCCTGACTAGCCCGTCCTACGAGCAGTACTTC. Encoded protein: CASSSPLTSPSYEQYF.